This T cell receptor beta chain is drawn from a study of cytomegalovirus exposure and HLA in healthy donors. Overall study results and limits: HLA alleles were associated with fewer than 20,000 TCR beta sequences in a later analysis at 0.05 false discovery rate.

Germline loops: CDR1 MNHEY, CDR2 SVGAGI. V was pared by 5 bases and J by 2 bases, with 3 bases of the junction left unmatched. CDR3 size: 14 residues. Comments on this clone: Its antigen remains unidentified.

Primers: 60 Vbeta forward and 13 Jbeta reverse. The table came from immunoSEQ multiplex PCR; TCRdb's copy has only in-frame clones and leaves some out. The sample contains about 88,000 clones, approximately 90% of which appear only once. Sample: PBMCs. The J gene is TRBJ1-2, the V gene TRBV6-5, with TRBD1 matching over 9 bases. This TCR was sampled from a man younger than 35 in good health and CMV-seronegative. CDR3 in DNA: TGTGCCAGCAGTCCGGGACAGGGAAACTATGGCTACACCTTC. Protein product: CASSPGQGNYGYTF.